The subject of this entry is one TCR beta chain. Its antigen remains unidentified. Using immunoSEQ multiplex PCR, the repertoire was profiled, and TCRdb retains in-frame clones only, with some absent. The sample contains some 62,000 clones, 76% of which appear only once. This specimen comes from a study of T cell responses to AZD1222 COVID-19 vaccine. Study context: The study pooled second doses at about 4 or about 12 weeks.

Germline assignment: CDR1 MGHDK and CDR2 SYGVNS. V dropped 2 bases and J dropped 4 bases, with 9 bases sitting between them. There are 13 residues in the CDR3. Study-wide points: Most donors were white British, females outnumbered males, and clonal diversity was possibly underestimated. Seropositive AZD1222 recipients at baseline numbered only five or six. Spike-specific TCR breadth and depth were elevated following two AZD1222 doses.

The rearrangement links TRBV25-1 to TRBJ2-7; D gene unclear. The source of this sequence is an adult in good health. The sequenced sample was peripheral blood, obtained on day 0 of AZD1222 vaccination. The DNA of the CDR3 is TGTGCCAGCAGTGAAGCGGCAGCTTACGAGCAGTACTTC. This sequence encodes CASSEAAAYEQYF.